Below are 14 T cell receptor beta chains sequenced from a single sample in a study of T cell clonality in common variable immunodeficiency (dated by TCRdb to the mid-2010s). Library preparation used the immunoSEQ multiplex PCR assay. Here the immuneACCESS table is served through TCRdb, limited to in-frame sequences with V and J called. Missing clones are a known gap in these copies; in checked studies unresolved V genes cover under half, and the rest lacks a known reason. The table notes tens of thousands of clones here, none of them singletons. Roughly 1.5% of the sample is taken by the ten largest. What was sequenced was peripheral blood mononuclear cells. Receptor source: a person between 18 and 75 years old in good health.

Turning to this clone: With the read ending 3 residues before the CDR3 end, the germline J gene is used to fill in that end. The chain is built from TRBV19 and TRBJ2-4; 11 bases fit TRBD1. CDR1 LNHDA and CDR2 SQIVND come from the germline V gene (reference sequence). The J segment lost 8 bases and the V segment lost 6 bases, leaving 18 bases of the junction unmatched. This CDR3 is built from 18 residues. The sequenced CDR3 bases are TGTGCCAGTAGCCTACCCTCCCGGGACAGGGGGAAGGAGGACATT. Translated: CASSLPSRDRGKEDI. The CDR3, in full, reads CASSLPSRDRGKEDIQYF.

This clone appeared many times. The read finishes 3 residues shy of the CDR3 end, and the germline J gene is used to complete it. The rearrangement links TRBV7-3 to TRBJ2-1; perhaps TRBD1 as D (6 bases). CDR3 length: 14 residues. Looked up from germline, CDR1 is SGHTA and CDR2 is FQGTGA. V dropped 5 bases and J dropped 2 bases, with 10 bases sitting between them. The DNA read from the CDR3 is TGTGCCAGCAGCCCCGGGACAACCTACAATGAG. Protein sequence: CASSPGTTYNE. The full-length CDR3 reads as CASSPGTTYNEQFF. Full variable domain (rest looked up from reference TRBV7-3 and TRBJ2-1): GAGVSQTPSNKVTEKGKYVELRCDPISGHTALYWYRQSLGQGPEFLIYFQGTGAADDSGLPNDRFFAVRPEGSVSTLKIQRTERGDSAVYLCASSPGTTYNEQFFGPGTRLTVL.

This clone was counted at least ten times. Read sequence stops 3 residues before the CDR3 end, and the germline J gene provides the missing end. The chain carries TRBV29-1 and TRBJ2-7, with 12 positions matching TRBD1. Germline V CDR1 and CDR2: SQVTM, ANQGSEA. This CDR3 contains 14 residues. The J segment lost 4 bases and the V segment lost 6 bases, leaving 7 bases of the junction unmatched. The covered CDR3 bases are TGCAGCGTAGCCGGGACAGGGGGCGGTTACGAG. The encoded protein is CSVAGTGGGYE. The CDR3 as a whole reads CSVAGTGGGYEQYF.

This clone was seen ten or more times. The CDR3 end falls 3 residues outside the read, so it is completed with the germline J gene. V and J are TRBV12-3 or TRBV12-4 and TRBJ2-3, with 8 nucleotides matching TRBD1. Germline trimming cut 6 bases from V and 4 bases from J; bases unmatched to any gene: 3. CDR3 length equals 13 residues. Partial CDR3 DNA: TGTGCCAGCAGGCAGGGGGCCGCAGATACG. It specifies CASRQGAADT. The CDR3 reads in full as CASRQGAADTQYF.

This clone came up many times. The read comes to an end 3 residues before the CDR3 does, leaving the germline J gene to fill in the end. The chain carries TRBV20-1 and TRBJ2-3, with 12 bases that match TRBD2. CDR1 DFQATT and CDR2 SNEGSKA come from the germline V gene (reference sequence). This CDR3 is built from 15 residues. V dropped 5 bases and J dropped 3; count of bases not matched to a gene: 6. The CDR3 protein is CSAQRLAGDTDTQYF. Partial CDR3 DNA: TGCAGTGCTCAACGACTAGCGGGAGATACAGATACG.

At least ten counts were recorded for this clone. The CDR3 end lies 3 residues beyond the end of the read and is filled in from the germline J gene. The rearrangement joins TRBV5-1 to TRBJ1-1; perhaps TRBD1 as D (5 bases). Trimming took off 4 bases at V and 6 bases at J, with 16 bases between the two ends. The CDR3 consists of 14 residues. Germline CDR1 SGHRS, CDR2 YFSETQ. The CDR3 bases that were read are TGCGCCAGCAGCACCGAATGGGGGGACCCTGAA. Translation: CASSTEWGDPE. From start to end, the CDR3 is CASSTEWGDPEAFF. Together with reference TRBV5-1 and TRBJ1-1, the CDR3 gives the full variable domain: KAGVTQTPRYLIKTRGQQVTLSCSPISGHRSVSWYQQTPGQGLQFLFEYFSETQRNKGNFPGRFSGRQFSNSRSEMNVSTLELGDSALYLCASSTEWGDPEAFFGQGTRLTVV.

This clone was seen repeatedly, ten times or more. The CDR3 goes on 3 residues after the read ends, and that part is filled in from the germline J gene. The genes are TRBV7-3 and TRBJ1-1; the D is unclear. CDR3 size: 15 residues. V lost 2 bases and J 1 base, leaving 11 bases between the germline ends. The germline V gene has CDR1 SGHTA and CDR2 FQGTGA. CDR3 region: CASSLLGPGNTEAFF. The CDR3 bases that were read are TGTGCCAGCAGCTTATTGGGTCCGGGGAACACTGAA.

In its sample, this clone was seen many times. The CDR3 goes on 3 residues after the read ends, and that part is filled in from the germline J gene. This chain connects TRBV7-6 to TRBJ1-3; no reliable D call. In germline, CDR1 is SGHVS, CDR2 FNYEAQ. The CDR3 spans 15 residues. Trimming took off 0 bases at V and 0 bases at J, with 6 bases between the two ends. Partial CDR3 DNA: TGTGCCAGCAGCTTAGCTCCTAGCTCTGGAAACACC. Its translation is CASSLAPSSGNT. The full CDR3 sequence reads CASSLAPSSGNTIYF. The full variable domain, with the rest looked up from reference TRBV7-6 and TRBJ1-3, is GAGVSQSPRYKVTKRGQDVALRCDPISGHVSLYWYRQALGQGPEFLTYFNYEAQQDKSGLPNDRFSAERPEGSISTLTIQRTEQRDSAMYRCASSLAPSSGNTIYFGEGSWLTVV.

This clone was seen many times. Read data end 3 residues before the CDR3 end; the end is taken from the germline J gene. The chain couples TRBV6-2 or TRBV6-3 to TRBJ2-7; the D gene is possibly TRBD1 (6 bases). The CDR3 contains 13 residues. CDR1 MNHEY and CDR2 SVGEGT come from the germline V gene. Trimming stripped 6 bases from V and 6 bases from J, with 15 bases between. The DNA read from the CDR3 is TGTGCCAGCAGACCTACAGAACAGGGCGAG. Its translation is CASRPTEQGE. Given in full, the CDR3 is CASRPTEQGEQYF.

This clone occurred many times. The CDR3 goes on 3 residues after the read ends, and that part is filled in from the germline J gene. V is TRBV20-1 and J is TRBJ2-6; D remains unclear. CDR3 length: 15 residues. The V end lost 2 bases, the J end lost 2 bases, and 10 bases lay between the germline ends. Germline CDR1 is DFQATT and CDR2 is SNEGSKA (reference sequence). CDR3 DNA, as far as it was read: TGCAGTGCTAGACTCACAGATACTGGGGCCAACGTC. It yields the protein CSARLTDTGANV. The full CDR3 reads CSARLTDTGANVLTF.

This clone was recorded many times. The CDR3 reads CSARDSTGPWRQTQYF. The sequenced CDR3 bases are TGCAGTGCTAGAGATAGCACAGGGCCATGGAGACAGACC. The chain couples TRBV20-1 to TRBJ2-5; weak D call: TRBD1 (6 bases). The read ends 3 residues early relative to the CDR3; the germline J gene fills the gap. The CDR3 runs to 16 residues. V was trimmed by 0 bases and J by 6 bases, leaving 20 bases between them. Germline V CDR1 and CDR2: DFQATT, SNEGSKA (reference sequence).

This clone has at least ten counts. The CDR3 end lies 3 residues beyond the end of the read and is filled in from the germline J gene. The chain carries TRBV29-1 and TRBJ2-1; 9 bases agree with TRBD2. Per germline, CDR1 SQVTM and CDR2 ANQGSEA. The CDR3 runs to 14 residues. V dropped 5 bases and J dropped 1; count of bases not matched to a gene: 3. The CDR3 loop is CSVSLAGSYNEQFF. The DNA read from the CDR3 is TGCAGCGTTTCCCTAGCGGGGTCCTACAATGAG.

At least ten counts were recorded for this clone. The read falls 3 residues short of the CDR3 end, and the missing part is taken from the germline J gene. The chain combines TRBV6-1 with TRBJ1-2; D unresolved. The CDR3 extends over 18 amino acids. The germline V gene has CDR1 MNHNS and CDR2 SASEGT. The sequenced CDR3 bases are TGTGCCAGCAGTGAAGTACTAGCGGGAGGCGGGTCCTACAATGAG. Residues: CASSEVLAGGGSYNE. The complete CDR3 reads CASSEVLAGGGSYNEYTF.

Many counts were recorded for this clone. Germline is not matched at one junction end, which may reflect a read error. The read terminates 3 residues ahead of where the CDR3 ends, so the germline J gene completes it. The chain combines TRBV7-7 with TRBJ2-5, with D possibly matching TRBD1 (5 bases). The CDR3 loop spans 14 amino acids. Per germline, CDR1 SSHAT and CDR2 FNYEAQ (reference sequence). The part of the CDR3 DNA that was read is TGTGCTAGCAGCCCCCAAACCCAGGGCGAGACC. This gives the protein CASSPQTQGET. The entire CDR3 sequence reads CASSPQTQGETQYF. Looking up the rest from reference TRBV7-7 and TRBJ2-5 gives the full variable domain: GAGVSQSPRYKVTKRGQDVTLRCDPISSHATLYWYQQALGQGPEFLTYFNYEAQPDKSGLPSDRFSAERPEGSISTLTIQRTEQRDSAMYRCASSPQTQGETQYFGPGTRLLVL.